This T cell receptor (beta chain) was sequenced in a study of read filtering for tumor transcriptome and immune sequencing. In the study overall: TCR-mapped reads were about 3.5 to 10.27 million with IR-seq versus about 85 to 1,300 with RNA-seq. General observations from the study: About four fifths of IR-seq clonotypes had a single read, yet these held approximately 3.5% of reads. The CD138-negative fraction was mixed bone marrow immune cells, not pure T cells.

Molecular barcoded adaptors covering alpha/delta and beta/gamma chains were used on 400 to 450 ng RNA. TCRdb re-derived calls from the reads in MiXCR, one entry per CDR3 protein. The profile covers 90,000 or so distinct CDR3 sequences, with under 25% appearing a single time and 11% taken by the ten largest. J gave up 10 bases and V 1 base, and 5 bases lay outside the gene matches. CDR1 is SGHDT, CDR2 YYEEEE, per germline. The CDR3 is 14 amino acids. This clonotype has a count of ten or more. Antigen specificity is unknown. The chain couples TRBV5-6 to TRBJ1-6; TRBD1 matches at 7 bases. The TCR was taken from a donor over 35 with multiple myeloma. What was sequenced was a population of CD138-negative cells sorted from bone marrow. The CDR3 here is CASSLLGGESPLHF. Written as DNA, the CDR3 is TGTGCCAGCAGCTTGCTAGGGGGCGAGTCACCCCTCCACTTT.